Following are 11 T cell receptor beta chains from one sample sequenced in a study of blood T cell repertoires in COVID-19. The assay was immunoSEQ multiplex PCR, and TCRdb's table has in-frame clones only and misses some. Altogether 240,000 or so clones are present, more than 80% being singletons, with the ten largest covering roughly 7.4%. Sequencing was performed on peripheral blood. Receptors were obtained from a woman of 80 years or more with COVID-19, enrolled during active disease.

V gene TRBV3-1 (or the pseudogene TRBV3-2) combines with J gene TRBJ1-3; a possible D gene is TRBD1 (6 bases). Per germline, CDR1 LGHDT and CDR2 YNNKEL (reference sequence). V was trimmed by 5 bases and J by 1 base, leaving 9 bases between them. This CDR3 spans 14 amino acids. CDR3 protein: CASSGTPSGNTIYF. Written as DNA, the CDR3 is TGTGCCAGCAGCGGGACACCTTCTGGAAACACCATATATTTT.

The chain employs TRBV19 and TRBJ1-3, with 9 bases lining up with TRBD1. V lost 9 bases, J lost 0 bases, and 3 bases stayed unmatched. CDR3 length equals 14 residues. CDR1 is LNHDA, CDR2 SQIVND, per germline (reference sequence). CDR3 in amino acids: CASQTGGSGNTIYF. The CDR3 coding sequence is TGTGCCAGCCAGACAGGGGGCTCTGGAAACACCATATATTTT.

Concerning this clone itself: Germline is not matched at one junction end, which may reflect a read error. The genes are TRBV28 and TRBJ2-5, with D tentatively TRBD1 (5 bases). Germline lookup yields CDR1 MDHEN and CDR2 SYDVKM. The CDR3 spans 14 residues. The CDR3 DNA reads TGTGCCAGCAGTCGCATGGCAGGGCAAGTGACCCAGTACTTC. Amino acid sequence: CASSRMAGQVTQYF.

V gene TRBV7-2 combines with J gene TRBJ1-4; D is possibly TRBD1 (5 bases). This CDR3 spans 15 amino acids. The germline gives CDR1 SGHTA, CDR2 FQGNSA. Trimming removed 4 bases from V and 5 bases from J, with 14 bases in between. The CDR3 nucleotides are TGTGCCAGCAGCTCGGAGGGGAGACCGAATGAAAAACTGTTTTTT. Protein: CASSSEGRPNEKLFF. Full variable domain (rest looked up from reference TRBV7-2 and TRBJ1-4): GAGVSQSPSNKVTEKGKDVELRCDPISGHTALYWYRQSLGQGLEFLIYFQGNSAPDKSGLPSDRFSAERTGGSVSTLTIQRTQQEDSAVYLCASSSEGRPNEKLFFGSGTQLSVL.

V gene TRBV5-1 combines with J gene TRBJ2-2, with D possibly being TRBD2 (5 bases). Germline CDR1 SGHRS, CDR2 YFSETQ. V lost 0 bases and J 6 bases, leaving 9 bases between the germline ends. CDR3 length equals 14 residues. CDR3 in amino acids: CASSLVGVPGELFF. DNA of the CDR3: TGCGCCAGCAGCTTGGTCGGGGTTCCCGGGGAGCTGTTTTTT.

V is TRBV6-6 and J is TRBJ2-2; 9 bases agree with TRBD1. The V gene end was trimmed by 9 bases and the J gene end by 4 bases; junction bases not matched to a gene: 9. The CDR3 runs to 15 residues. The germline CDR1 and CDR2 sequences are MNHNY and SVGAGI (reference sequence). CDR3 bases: TGTGCCAGTCACCCGGGACAGGGTACCACCGGGGAGCTGTTTTTT. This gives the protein CASHPGQGTTGELFF.

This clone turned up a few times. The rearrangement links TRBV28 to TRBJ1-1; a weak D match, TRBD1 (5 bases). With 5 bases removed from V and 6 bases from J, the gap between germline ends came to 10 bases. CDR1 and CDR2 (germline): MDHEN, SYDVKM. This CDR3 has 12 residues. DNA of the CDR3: TGTGCCAGCAGTCCCCTAGGGGCTGAAGCTTTCTTT. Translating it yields CASSPLGAEAFF.

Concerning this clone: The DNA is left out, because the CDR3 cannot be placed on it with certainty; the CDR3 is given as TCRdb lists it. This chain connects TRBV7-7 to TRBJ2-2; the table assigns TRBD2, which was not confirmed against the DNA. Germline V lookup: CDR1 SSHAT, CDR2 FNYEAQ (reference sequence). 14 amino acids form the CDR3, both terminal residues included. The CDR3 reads CASSPFFGAGELFF.

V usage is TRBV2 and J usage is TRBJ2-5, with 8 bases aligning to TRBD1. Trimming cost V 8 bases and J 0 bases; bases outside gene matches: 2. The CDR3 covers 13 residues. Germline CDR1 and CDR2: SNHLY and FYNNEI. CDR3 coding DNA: TGTGCCAGCCGGGACAGGTACCAAGAGACCCAGTACTTC. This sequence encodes CASRDRYQETQYF.

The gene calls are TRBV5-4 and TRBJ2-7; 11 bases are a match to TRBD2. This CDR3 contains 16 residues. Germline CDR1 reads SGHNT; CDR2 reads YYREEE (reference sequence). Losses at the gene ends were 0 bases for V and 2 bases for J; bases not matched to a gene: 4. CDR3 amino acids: CASSLEPGLAAYEQYF. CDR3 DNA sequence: TGTGCCAGCAGCTTGGAACCGGGACTAGCGGCCTACGAGCAGTACTTC. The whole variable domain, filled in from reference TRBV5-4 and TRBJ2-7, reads ETGVTQSPTHLIKTRGQQVTLRCSSQSGHNTVSWYQQALGQGPQFIFQYYREEENGRGNFPPRFSGLQFPNYSSELNVNALELDDSALYLCASSLEPGLAAYEQYFGPGTRLTVT.

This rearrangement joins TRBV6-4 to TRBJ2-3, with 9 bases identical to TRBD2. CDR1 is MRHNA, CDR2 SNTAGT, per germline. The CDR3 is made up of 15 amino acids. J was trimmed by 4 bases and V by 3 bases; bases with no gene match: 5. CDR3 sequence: CASSDDGGRADTQYF. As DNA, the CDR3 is TGTGCCAGCAGTGATGATGGCGGGAGGGCAGATACGCAGTATTTT.